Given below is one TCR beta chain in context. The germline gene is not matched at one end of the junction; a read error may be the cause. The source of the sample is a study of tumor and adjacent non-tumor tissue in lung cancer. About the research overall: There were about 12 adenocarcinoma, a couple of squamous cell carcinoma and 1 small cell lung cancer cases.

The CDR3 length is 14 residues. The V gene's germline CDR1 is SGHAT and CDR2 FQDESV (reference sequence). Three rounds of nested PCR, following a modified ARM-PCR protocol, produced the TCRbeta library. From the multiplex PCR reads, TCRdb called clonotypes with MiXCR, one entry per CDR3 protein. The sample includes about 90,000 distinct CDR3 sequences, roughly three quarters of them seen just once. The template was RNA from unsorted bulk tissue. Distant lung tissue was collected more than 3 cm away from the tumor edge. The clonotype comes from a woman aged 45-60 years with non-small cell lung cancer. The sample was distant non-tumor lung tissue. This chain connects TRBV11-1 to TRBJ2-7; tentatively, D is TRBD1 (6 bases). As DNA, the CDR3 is TGTGCCAGCAGCTCTCGACAGGCTTCTTACGAGCAGCACTTC. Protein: CASSSRQASYEQHF.